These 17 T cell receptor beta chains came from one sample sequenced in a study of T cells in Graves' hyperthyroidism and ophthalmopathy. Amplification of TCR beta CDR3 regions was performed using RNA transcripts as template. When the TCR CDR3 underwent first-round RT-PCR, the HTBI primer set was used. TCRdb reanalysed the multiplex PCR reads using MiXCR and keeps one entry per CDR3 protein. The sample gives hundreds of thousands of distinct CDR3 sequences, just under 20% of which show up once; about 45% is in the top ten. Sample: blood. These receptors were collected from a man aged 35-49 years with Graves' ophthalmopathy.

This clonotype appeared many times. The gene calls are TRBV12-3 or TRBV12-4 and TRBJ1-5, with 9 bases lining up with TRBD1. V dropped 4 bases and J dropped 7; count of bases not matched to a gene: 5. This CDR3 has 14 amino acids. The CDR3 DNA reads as TGTGCCAGCAGTTCGGACAGGGGAAACCAGCCCCAGCATTTT. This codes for CASSSDRGNQPQHF.

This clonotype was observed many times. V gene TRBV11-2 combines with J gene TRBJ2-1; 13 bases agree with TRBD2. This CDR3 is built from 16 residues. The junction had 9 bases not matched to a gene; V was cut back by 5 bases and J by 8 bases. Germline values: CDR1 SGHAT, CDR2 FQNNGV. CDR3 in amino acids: CASSPLAGGHRDEQFF. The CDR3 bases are TGTGCCAGCAGCCCACTAGCGGGGGGGCACAGGGATGAGCAGTTCTTC.

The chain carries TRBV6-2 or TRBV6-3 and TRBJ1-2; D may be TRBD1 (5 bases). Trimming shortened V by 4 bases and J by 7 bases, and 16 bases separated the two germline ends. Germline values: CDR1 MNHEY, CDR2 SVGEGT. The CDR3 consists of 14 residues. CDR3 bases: TGTGCCAGCAGTTCCTCCGGGACCGTCCCTGGCTACACCTTC. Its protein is CASSSSGTVPGYTF.

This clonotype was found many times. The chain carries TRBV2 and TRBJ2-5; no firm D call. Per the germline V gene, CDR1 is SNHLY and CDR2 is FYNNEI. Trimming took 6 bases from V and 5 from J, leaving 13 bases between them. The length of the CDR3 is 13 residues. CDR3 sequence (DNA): TGTGCCAGCAGGGTGGGGATACTGGAGACCCAGTACTTC. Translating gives CASRVGILETQYF.

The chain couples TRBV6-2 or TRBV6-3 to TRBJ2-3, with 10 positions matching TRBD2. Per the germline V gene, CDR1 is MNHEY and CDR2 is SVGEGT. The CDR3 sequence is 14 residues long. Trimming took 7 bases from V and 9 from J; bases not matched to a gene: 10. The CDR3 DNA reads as TGTGCCAGCAAGGGACTAGCGATTGGTGGAACGCAGTATTTT. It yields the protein CASKGLAIGGTQYF.

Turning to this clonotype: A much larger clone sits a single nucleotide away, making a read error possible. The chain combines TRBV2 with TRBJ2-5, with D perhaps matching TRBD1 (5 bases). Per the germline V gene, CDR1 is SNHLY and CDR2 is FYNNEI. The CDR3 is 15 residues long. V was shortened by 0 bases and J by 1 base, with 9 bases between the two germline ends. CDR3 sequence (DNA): TGTGCCAGCAGTGAAGCGCTGGGGCCCCAAGAGACCCAGTACTTC. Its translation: CASSEALGPQETQYF.

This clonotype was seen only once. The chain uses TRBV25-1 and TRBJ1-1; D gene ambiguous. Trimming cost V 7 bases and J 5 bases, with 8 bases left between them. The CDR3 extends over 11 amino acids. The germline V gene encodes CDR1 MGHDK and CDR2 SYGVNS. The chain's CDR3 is CASKANTEAFF. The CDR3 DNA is TGTGCCAGCAAAGCTAATACTGAAGCTTTCTTT.

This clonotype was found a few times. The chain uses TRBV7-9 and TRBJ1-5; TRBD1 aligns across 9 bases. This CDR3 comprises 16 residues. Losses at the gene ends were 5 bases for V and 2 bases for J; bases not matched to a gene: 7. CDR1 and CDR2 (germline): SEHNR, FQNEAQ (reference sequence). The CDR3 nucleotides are TGTGCCAGCAGCCAAGTACAGGGGGCAGGCAATCAGCCCCAGCATTTT. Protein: CASSQVQGAGNQPQHF.

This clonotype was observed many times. The CDR3: CASIRTGGLEQYF. The CDR3 DNA reads TGTGCCAGCATCCGGACAGGGGGCCTCGAGCAGTACTTC. The V gene is TRBV7-8, the J gene TRBJ2-7; 11 nucleotides line up with TRBD1. Germline CDR1 is SGHVS and CDR2 is FQNEAQ. The CDR3 covers 13 residues. The V segment lost 7 bases and the J segment 6 bases; nucleotides outside the gene matches: 5.

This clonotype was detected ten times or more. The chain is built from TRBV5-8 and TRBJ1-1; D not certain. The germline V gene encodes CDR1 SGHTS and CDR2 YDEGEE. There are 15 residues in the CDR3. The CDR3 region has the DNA TGTGCTATCCTGAAGGTACCCCGAAGGAACACTGAAGCTTTCTTT. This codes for CAILKVPRRNTEAFF.

The DNA for the CDR3 is TGCGCCAGCAGCTTGGAGGCAGCGAACCAAGAGACCCAGTACTTC. It encodes CASSLEAANQETQYF. The J gene is TRBJ2-5, the V gene TRBV5-1, with D hard to call. The CDR3 consists of 15 residues. The V gene's germline CDR1 is SGHRS and CDR2 YFSETQ. The V gene lost 0 bases and the J gene lost 0 bases, with 9 bases spanning the gap.

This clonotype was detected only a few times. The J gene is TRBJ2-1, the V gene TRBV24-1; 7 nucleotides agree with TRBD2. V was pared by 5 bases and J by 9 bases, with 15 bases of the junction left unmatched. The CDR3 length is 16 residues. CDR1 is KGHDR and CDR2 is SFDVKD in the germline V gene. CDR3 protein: CATSGGSTRESIEQFF. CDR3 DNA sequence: TGTGCCACCAGTGGTGGGTCGACGCGGGAGTCGATTGAGCAGTTCTTC.

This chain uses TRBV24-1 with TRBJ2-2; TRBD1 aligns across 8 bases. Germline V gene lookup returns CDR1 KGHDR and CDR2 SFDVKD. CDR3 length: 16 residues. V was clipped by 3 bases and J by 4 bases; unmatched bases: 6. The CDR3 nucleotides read TGTGCCACCAGTGATCGACGGACAGGGAGCACCGGGGAGCTGTTTTTT. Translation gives CATSDRRTGSTGELFF.

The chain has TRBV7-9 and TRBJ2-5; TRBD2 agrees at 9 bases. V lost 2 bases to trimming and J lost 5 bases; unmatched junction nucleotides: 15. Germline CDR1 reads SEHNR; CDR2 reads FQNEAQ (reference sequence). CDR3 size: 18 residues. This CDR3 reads CASSLTLLGGGASETQYF. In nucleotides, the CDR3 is TGTGCCAGCAGCTTAACCCTGCTCGGCGGGGGGGCGTCGGAGACCCAGTACTTC.

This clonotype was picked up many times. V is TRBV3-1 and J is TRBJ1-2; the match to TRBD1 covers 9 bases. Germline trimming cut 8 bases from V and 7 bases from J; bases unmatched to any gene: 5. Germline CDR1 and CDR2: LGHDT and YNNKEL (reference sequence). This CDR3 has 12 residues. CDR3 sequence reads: CASEGTGIGYTF. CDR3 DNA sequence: TGTGCCAGCGAAGGGACAGGGATTGGCTACACCTTC.

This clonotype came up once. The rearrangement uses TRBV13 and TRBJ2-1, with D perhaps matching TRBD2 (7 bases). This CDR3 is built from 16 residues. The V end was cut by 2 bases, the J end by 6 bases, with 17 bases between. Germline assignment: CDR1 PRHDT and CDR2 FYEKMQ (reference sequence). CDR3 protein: CASSLKGGTGTNEQFF. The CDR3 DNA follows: TGTGCCAGCAGCTTAAAGGGGGGGACTGGGACCAATGAGCAGTTCTTC. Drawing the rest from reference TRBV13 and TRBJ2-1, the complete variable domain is AAGVIQSPRHLIKEKRETATLKCYPIPRHDTVYWYQQGPGQDPQFLISFYEKMQSDKGSIPDRFSAQQFSDYHSELNMSSLELGDSALYFCASSLKGGTGTNEQFFGPGTRLTVL.

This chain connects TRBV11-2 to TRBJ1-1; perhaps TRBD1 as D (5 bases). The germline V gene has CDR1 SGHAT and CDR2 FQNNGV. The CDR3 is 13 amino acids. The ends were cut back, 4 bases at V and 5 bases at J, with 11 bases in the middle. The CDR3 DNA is TGTGCCAGCAGCTATGTTGGGGGAACTGAAGCTTTCTTT. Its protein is CASSYVGGTEAFF.